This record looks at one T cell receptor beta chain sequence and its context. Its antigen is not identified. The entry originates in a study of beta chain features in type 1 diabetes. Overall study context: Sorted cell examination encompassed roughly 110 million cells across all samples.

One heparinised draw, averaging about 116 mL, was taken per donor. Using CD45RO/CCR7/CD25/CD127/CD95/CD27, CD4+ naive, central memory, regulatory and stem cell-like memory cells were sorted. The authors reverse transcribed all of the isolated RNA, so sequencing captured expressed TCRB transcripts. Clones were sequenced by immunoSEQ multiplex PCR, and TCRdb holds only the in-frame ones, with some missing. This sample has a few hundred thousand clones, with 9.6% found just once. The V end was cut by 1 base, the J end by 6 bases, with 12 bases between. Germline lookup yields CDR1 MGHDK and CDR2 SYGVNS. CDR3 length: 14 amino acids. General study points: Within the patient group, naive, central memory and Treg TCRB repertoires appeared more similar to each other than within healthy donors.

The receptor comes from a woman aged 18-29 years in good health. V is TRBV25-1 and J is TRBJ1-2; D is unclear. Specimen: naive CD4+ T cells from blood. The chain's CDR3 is CASSEWARWDGYTF. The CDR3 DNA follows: TGTGCCAGCAGTGAATGGGCCCGATGGGATGGCTACACCTTC.